This T cell receptor beta chain was recorded in a study of Ad26.COV2.S vaccination and SARS-CoV-2 variants. Study-wide findings and caveats: While placebo recipients had lower spike-specific TCR breadth, vaccine recipients had more.

Only in-frame clones appear in the TCRdb table, and some are missing; sequencing was by immunoSEQ multiplex PCR. The sample has approximately 350,000 clones, 83% seen once. On this clone: The antigen is not known.

Noted treatment: 15 to 20 received Ad26.COV2.S at low or high dose, single or two shots; a few received placebo; per-sample allocation not given. Specimen acquisition occurred on day 63 following the initial vaccine or placebo injection. Wuhan-strain SARS-CoV-2 spike was expressed by the Ad26 vector that made up the vaccine. The CDR3 consists of 14 residues. Trimming left V 1 base short and J 0 bases short, with 3 bases between. Germline values: CDR1 KGHDR, CDR2 SFDVKD. The sequenced sample was peripheral blood, obtained in a trial of Ad26.COV2.S vaccine versus placebo. The rearrangement joins TRBV24-1 to TRBJ1-5; no firm D call. The clonotype originates from a person aged 18-65 years who received the Ad26.COV2.S COVID-19 vaccine or a placebo. Here the CDR3 reads CATSDFASNQPQHF. The DNA of the CDR3 is TGTGCCACCAGTGATTTCGCTAGCAATCAGCCCCAGCATTTT.